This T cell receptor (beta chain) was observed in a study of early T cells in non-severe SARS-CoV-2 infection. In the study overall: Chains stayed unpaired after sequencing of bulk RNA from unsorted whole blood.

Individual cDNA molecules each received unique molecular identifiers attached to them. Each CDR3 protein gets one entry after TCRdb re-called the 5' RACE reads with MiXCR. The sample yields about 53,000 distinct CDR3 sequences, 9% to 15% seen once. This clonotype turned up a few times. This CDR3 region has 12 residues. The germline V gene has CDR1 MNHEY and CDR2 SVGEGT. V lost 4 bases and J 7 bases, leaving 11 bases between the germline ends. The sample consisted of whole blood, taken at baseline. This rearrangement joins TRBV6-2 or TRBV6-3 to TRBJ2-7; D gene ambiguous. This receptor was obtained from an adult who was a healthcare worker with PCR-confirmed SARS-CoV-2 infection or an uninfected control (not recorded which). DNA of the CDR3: TGTGCCAGCAGTTTCGGGTATCGGGAGCAGTACTTC. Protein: CASSFGYREQYF.